These T cell receptor beta chains were read from a single sample in a study of chemoradiotherapy in HPV16-positive cancers. TCRdb keeps only in-frame clones here, not all; method: immunoSEQ multiplex PCR. This sample carries almost 5,500 clones, 76% of them seen once, and the ten largest clones take 25% to 35%. Sampling was done from a patient who underwent chemoradiotherapy. These receptors all stem from a human donor with HPV-associated anogenital cancer. The CDR3 runs from the conserved cysteine through the conserved F or W. A D gene is named only where the DNA matches it firmly. Not all rows give a size; the values are once, few, many and, for expanded clones, a class.

d_gene	v_gene	j_gene	abundance	CDR3nt	CDR3aa
NA	TRBV29-1	TRBJ1-2	NA	TGCAGCGTATGGGACACCTATGGCTACACCTTC	CSVWDTYGYTF
NA	TRBV14	TRBJ2-1	NA	TGTGCCAGCAGCCAAGTAGTGGGGTTTGAGCAGTTCTTC	CASSQVVGFEQFF
NA	TRBV28	TRBJ1-6	few	TGTGCCAGCAGCCCCGGGTTTGGTAATTCACCCCTCCACTTT	CASSPGFGNSPLHF
NA	TRBV29-1	TRBJ2-2	once	TGCAGCGCTGCGGAAGCCGGGGAGCTGTTTTTT	CSAAEAGELFF
NA	TRBV6-6	TRBJ1-5	NA	TGTGCCAGCAGTTGGAGTTATAGCAATCAGCCCCAGCATTTT	CASSWSYSNQPQHF
TRBD2	TRBV29-1	TRBJ2-1	NA	TGCAGCGTTCGGACTAGCGGGGGAAACAATGAGCAGTTCTTC	CSVRTSGGNNEQFF
NA	TRBV5-1	TRBJ1-4	NA	TGCGCCAGCAGCTCTCCCGCTTTAGAAAAACTGTTTTTT	CASSSPALEKLFF
NA	TRBV7-3	TRBJ2-3	once	TGTGCCAGCAGCTTAACGGCCACTAGCACAGATACGCAGTATTTT	CASSLTATSTDTQYF
TRBD1	TRBV5-6	TRBJ1-2	NA	TGTGCCAGCAGCGGGGGACAGGCAACTTATGGCTACACCTTC	CASSGGQATYGYTF
NA	TRBV27	TRBJ2-5	once	TGTGCCAGCAGTTTCCGGGGGCGAGAGACCCAGTACTTC	CASSFRGRETQYF
NA	TRBV7-8	TRBJ2-3	NA	TGTGCCAGCAGCTTATATGAGTATTTGAGGAAAGCTAGCACAGATACGCAGTATTTT	CASSLYEYLRKASTDTQYF
NA	TRBV19	TRBJ1-5	NA	TGTGCCAGTAGTTCGCCGGAATCTAGAGTTCAGCCCCAGCATTTT	CASSSPESRVQPQHF
NA	TRBV19	TRBJ2-6	NA	TGTGCCAGTAGTATAGCGAGCTCTGGGGCCAACGTCCTGACTTTC	CASSIASSGANVLTF
TRBD2	TRBV19	TRBJ2-1	few	TGTGCCAGTAGTATGGGGGAGGGGAGCTCCTACAATGAGCAGTTCTTC	CASSMGEGSSYNEQFF
NA	TRBV5-1	TRBJ1-6	NA	TGCGCCAGCAGCTTGGAACAGGGTAATGCGTATTCACCCCTCCACTTT	CASSLEQGNAYSPLHF
TRBD1	TRBV28	TRBJ1-1	NA	TGTGCCAGCAGTCATCAGACAGGGGGCACTGAAGCTTTCTTT	CASSHQTGGTEAFF
TRBD1	TRBV27	TRBJ1-5	NA	TGTGCCAGCCAGGGGGGGGGTAGCAATCAGCCCCAGCATTTT	CASQGGGSNQPQHF
NA	TRBV7-8	TRBJ1-4	NA	TGTGCCAGCAGCTCCCCGGGGCAGGGCAATGAAAAACTGTTTTTT	CASSSPGQGNEKLFF
TRBD2	TRBV5-1	TRBJ2-2	NA	TGCGCCAGCAGATTCCTCGGGAGCGGGAGCGGCGGGGAGCTGTTTTTT	CASRFLGSGSGGELFF
TRBD1	TRBV12-5	TRBJ1-1	NA	TGTGCTAGTGGTTTGGCAAGACAGGGACCTGAGGACGCTGAAGCTTTCTTT	CASGLARQGPEDAEAFF
TRBD1	TRBV30	TRBJ1-1	NA	TGTGCCTGGGTAAGGCCCGGGACAGCGAACACTGAAGCTTTCTTT	CAWVRPGTANTEAFF
TRBD1	TRBV7-9	TRBJ1-5	NA	TGTGCCAGCAGCTCCCCGAGACAGGGCTTAGATCAGCCCCAGCATTTT	CASSSPRQGLDQPQHF
NA	TRBV28	TRBJ2-3	NA	TGTGCCAGCAGTTTAGAGGGTTTAAGGTACACAGATACGCAGTATTTT	CASSLEGLRYTDTQYF
NA	TRBV4-1	TRBJ1-6	NA	TGCGCCAGCAGCCTGAGGACAGCATCAAATTCACCCCTCCACTTT	CASSLRTASNSPLHF
NA	TRBV15	TRBJ1-5	NA	TGTGCCACCAGCAAAATGGAATGGCAGCCCCAGCATTTT	CATSKMEWQPQHF
TRBD1	TRBV19	TRBJ1-5	NA	TGTGCCAGTAGCGACAGGGCAAGGAATCAGCCCCAGCATTTT	CASSDRARNQPQHF
NA	TRBV27	TRBJ2-6	NA	TGTGCCAGCAGACGGGACGGTAGCTCTGGGGCCAACGTCCTGACTTTC	CASRRDGSSGANVLTF
NA	TRBV30	TRBJ1-6	NA	TGTGCCTGGACGGGGGAGAGCTCCTATAATTCACCCCTCCACTTT	CAWTGESSYNSPLHF
NA	TRBV7-6	TRBJ2-2	once	TGTGCCAGCAGCTTAGCCTTTCGCAGGGGGAACACCGGGGAGCTGTTTTTT	CASSLAFRRGNTGELFF
TRBD1	TRBV19	TRBJ1-3	NA	TGTGCCAGTAGTCCCAGAAGCAGGGGGTCTGGAAACACCATATATTTT	CASSPRSRGSGNTIYF
TRBD2	TRBV2	TRBJ2-1	NA	TGTGCCAGAGGACTAGCGGCGACCTACAATGAGCAGTTCTTC	CARGLAATYNEQFF
NA	TRBV2	TRBJ2-1	NA	TGTGCCAGTACAGCGGGACAGGCGAACTACAATGAGCAGTTCTTC	CASTAGQANYNEQFF
NA	TRBV18	TRBJ2-2	NA	TGTGCCAGCTCACTCTACGACACCACGAACACCGGGGAGCTGTTTTTT	CASSLYDTTNTGELFF
NA	TRBV29-1	TRBJ2-2	NA	TGCAGCGTTGAACTACAGAACACCGGGGAGCTGTTTTTT	CSVELQNTGELFF
TRBD1	TRBV4-1	TRBJ2-3	once	TGCGCCAGCAGCTACGACGTAGGCAGGGGGATCACAGATACGCAGTATTTT	CASSYDVGRGITDTQYF
NA	TRBV4-3	TRBJ2-5	NA	TGCGCCAGCAGCCAAGAGGGTGGGGGGTCCCAAGAGACCCAGTACTTC	CASSQEGGGSQETQYF
NA	TRBV6-1	TRBJ1-3	NA	TGTGCCAGCAGTGTCTCTCCTTCTGGAAACACCATATATTTT	CASSVSPSGNTIYF
NA	TRBV6-1	TRBJ1-2	large	TGTGCCAGCAGTCCCCGACAGGACTATGGCTACACCTTC	CASSPRQDYGYTF
TRBD1	TRBV6-5	TRBJ2-1	NA	TGTGCCAGCAATAGACAGGGCTCCTACAATGAGCAGTTCTTC	CASNRQGSYNEQFF
TRBD2	TRBV6-5	TRBJ2-5	NA	TGTGCCAGCAGTTGGACTAGTCGGAGAGAGACCCAGTACTTC	CASSWTSRRETQYF
TRBD1	TRBV4-3	TRBJ1-1	NA	TGCGCCAGCAGCCAAGATACGACAGGGGTGAACACTGAAGCTTTCTTT	CASSQDTTGVNTEAFF